The next 7 T cell receptor beta chains were all read from a single sample in a study of identical twins. Each CDR3 protein gets one entry after TCRdb re-called the 5' RACE reads with MiXCR. The sample consists of nearly 900,000 distinct CDR3 sequences, roughly 12% of them appearing once. These data also formed part of another study, on yellow fever vaccine responses in identical twins.

Sequencing was performed on PBMCs. All receptors come from a woman between 18 and 30 years old in good health.

This clonotype was seen only a few times. V usage is TRBV25-1 and J usage is TRBJ2-7; 9 bases align to TRBD1. Per the germline V gene, CDR1 is MGHDK and CDR2 is SYGVNS. V shed 4 bases and J 2 bases; nucleotides not matched to a gene: 6. The CDR3 is 15 residues long. The CDR3 bases are TGTGCCAGCAGTGCACCCGGGACAGGGACCTACGAGCAGTACTTC. It is translated as CASSAPGTGTYEQYF.

This chain uses TRBV15 with TRBJ2-3; 11 bases map to TRBD2. J lost 3 bases, V lost 4 bases, and 3 bases had no gene match. The CDR3 has 15 residues. Germline lookup yields CDR1 LNHNV and CDR2 YYDKDF (reference sequence). The CDR3 here is CATSTRLAGTDTQYF. The DNA of the CDR3 is TGTGCCACCAGCACACGACTAGCGGGAACAGATACGCAGTATTTT.

This clonotype was found a few times. V and J are TRBV28 and TRBJ2-7; D might be TRBD1 or TRBD2, each matching 5 bases. The CDR3 contains 17 residues. The ends were cut back, 1 base at V and 0 bases at J, with 16 bases in the middle. CDR1 and CDR2 from the germline V gene are MDHEN and SYDVKM. Here the CDR3 reads CASSLFQGAPLSYEQYV. CDR3 bases: TGTGCCAGCAGTTTATTTCAGGGAGCACCACTCTCCTACGAGCAGTACGTC.

In this sample, this clonotype turned up a few times. The V and J genes are TRBV6-2 or TRBV6-3 and TRBJ2-1; tentatively, D is TRBD2 (6 bases). Germline values: CDR1 MNHEY, CDR2 SVGEGT. There are 15 residues in the CDR3. V lost 5 bases and J 9 bases, leaving 20 bases between the germline ends. The CDR3 coding sequence is TGTGCCAGCAGTACGACTAGGGACGGGCGGGCTGAGCAGTTCTTC. This gives the protein CASSTTRDGRAEQFF.

V and J are TRBV29-1 and TRBJ1-1; D not resolved. The germline V and J ends were trimmed by 5 bases and 3 bases, with 22 bases remaining between them. The germline CDR1 and CDR2 sequences are SQVTM and ANQGSEA. This CDR3 is built from 16 residues. The CDR3 here is CSVILPAGRSDTEAFF. The CDR3 DNA sequence: TGCAGCGTTATACTCCCCGCGGGCAGGTCTGACACTGAAGCTTTCTTT.

This clonotype was seen more than once but under ten times. The chain links TRBV6-1 to TRBJ1-2, with D possibly being TRBD1 (5 bases). Trimming took off 6 bases at V and 2 bases at J, with 19 bases between the two ends. CDR3 length: 16 amino acids. Germline V CDR1 and CDR2: MNHNS, SASEGT. Here the CDR3 DNA reads TGTGCCAGCAGAACGGGGTGGGGGATGGCCAACTATGGCTACACCTTC. Protein: CASRTGWGMANYGYTF.

V usage is TRBV12-3 or TRBV12-4 and J usage is TRBJ2-3; 13 bases are shared with TRBD2. The junction had 8 bases not matched to a gene; V was cut back by 7 bases and J by 7 bases. The CDR3 is 15 amino acids. The CDR3 coding sequence is TGTGCCAGCATTTTCGGGACTAGCGGGGCACATACGCAGTATTTT. It encodes CASIFGTSGAHTQYF.